This T cell receptor (beta chain) comes out of a study of vaccination and CD4 T cells after COVID-19. Study in general: Either the Pfizer-BioNTech BNT162b2 or Moderna mRNA-1273 vaccine was given as two doses. Findings and limits, study-wide: Clonotypes reactive to SARS-CoV-2 had a median that went up from roughly 21 to 40, but not significantly. Convalescent patients' clones that were vaccine-specific were spike mono-reactive in 304 of 307 cases.

With the Oncomine TCR Beta short-read assay, DNA from cultured CD4+ T cells was sequenced. In TCRdb, the PCR reads were re-called with MiXCR into one record per CDR3 protein. The sample records 7,000 or so distinct CDR3 sequences, 74% being singletons. Stated treatment: roughly 10-day PBMC culture with coronavirus spike peptide pools or control peptides (ViraFEST assay). Trimming took 3 bases from V and 6 from J, leaving 10 bases between them. Germline V CDR1 and CDR2: SGHDT, YYEEEE. This CDR3 contains 13 residues. This clonotype was observed a single time. The target antigen is unknown. The J gene is TRBJ1-5, the V gene TRBV5-6, with unresolved D. The receptor was isolated from a human donor who had recovered from COVID-19. The sample consisted of CD4+ T cells from blood, cultured in vitro. The CDR3 region is CASSSTPAQPQHF. The CDR3 coding sequence is TGTGCCAGCAGCTCGACCCCGGCTCAGCCCCAGCATTTT.